Given below is one T cell receptor beta chain in context. The antigen remains undetermined. The data are from a study of early stage breast cancer tumors. Study findings and constraints: Most shared enriched TCRB sequences were commonly generated ones.

Per the germline V gene, CDR1 is SGHRS and CDR2 is YFSETQ. Trimming took 1 base from V and 6 from J, leaving 16 bases between them. This CDR3 contains 16 residues. Some clones are missing from TCRdb's copy, which holds only in-frame ones; the method was immunoSEQ multiplex PCR. Of about 28,000 clones in the sample, over 70% were seen once. The receptor comes from a person aged 40-50 years with breast cancer. The chain links TRBV5-1 to TRBJ2-2; D is possibly TRBD1 or TRBD2 (5 bases each). Sequencing was done on a sample of blood. CDR3 residues: CASSLSGTERSGELFF. CDR3 coding DNA: TGCGCCAGCAGCTTGTCCGGGACGGAAAGGTCCGGGGAGCTGTTTTTT.